This TCR beta chain was obtained from a study of cytomegalovirus exposure and HLA in healthy donors. Findings and caveats of the study: The study labeled 150 or so TCR beta chains cytomegalovirus-associated. Whilst most TCR sequences proved rare, a subset of public TCRs occurred across many donors.

The junction had 5 bases not matched to a gene; V was cut back by 4 bases and J by 2 bases. Germline V gives CDR1 KGHSH, CDR2 LQKENI. The CDR3 contains 14 residues. Generated by immunoSEQ multiplex PCR, the TCRdb table keeps only in-frame clones and is missing some. This sample has over 110,000 clones; more than 75% occur once, and the top ten carry roughly 9%. Details on this clone: Its antigen is unknown.

The receptor was isolated from a man aged 18 to 35 in good health and CMV-seropositive. Material: PBMCs. The chain has TRBV18 and TRBJ2-7; 7 nucleotides line up with TRBD1. The CDR3 loop is CASSRGQVPYEQYF. DNA for the CDR3: TGTGCCAGCTCACGAGGACAGGTCCCCTACGAGCAGTACTTC.